The 14 T cell receptor beta chains in this list originate from one sample, sequenced in a study of cytotoxic CD8 clonotypes in ibrutinib-treated CLL. Here immunoSEQ multiplex PCR was the method, and the copy in TCRdb shows in-frame clones only, minus some. The sample carries about 200,000 clones, 75% to 80% recorded once. Source: PBMCs, taken after 12 months of ibrutinib treatment. These receptors were collected from a human donor with chronic lymphocytic leukemia.

The chain uses TRBV11-2 and TRBJ2-2; D gene unclear. Germline CDR1 is SGHAT and CDR2 is FQNNGV. The CDR3 runs 13 residues. Trimming removed 1 base at V and 2 bases at J, with 2 bases between. The CDR3 coding sequence is TGTGCCAGCAGCTTAGTCAACACCGGGGAGCTGTTTTTT. This gives the protein CASSLVNTGELFF.

The chain combines TRBV7-3 with TRBJ2-5, with D perhaps TRBD2 (7 bases). V lost 1 base, J lost 1 base, and 10 bases lay in between. CDR3 size: 15 residues. CDR1 is SGHTA, CDR2 FQGTGA, per germline. CDR3 region: CASSLSGGGQETQYF. The CDR3 DNA reads TGTGCCAGCAGCTTAAGCGGGGGCGGCCAAGAGACCCAGTACTTC.

This clone was picked up many times. J is TRBJ2-7 and V is TRBV6-1; tentatively, D is TRBD2 (6 bases). The V end lost 2 bases, the J end lost 2 bases, and 13 bases lay between the germline ends. The CDR3 runs to 15 residues. Germline V gene lookup returns CDR1 MNHNS and CDR2 SASEGT. The chain's CDR3 is CASSEMGGTTYEQYF. In DNA form, the CDR3 reads TGTGCCAGCAGTGAAATGGGGGGAACGACCTACGAGCAGTACTTC.

The rearrangement uses TRBV27 and TRBJ2-7; tentative D call: TRBD2 (5 bases). This CDR3 is 14 amino acids long. Trimming stripped 5 bases from V and 2 bases from J, with 13 bases between. Germline V gives CDR1 MNHEY, CDR2 SMNVEV (reference sequence). The CDR3 spells CASSQTRGTYEQYF. The CDR3 nucleotides read TGTGCCAGCAGTCAAACTAGAGGCACCTACGAGCAGTACTTC.

The chain is built from TRBV19 and TRBJ2-3, with TRBD1 as a possible D gene (5 bases). From germline, CDR1 is LNHDA and CDR2 SQIVND (reference sequence). V gave up 3 bases and J gave up 3 bases, with 10 bases separating them. The CDR3 runs 14 residues. For the CDR3, the DNA is TGTGCCAGTAGTATCTGGGGCGTAACAGATACGCAGTATTTT. Its translation: CASSIWGVTDTQYF.

The CDR3 DNA follows: TGCGCCAGCAGCCGAGCACCGGGACAGGGGAGGGAGACCCAGTACTTC. Residues: CASSRAPGQGRETQYF. V usage is TRBV5-1 and J usage is TRBJ2-5; 10 positions agree with TRBD1. There are 16 residues in the CDR3. Per the germline V gene, CDR1 is SGHRS and CDR2 is YFSETQ. V dropped 4 bases and J dropped 5; count of bases not matched to a gene: 11. Complete variable domain (other parts from reference TRBV5-1 and TRBJ2-5): KAGVTQTPRYLIKTRGQQVTLSCSPISGHRSVSWYQQTPGQGLQFLFEYFSETQRNKGNFPGRFSGRQFSNSRSEMNVSTLELGDSALYLCASSRAPGQGRETQYFGPGTRLLVL.

The chain combines TRBV30 with TRBJ1-1; 7 bases are shared with TRBD1. The CDR3 has 12 residues. The germline gives CDR1 GTSNPN, CDR2 SVGIG (reference sequence). The ends lost 0 bases at V and 7 bases at J; junction bases unmatched: 2. The CDR3 protein is CAWSVGTVEAFF. The CDR3 nucleotides are TGTGCCTGGAGTGTAGGGACAGTTGAAGCTTTCTTT. The full variable domain, its missing parts supplied by reference TRBV30 and TRBJ1-1, is SQTIHQWPATLVQPVGSPLSLECTVEGTSNPNLYWYRQAAGRGLQLLFYSVGIGQISSEVPQNLSASRPQDRQFILSSKKLLLSDSGFYLCAWSVGTVEAFFGQGTRLTVV.

J is TRBJ1-3 and V is TRBV5-1; D is possibly TRBD1 (5 bases). Trimming shortened V by 5 bases and J by 2 bases, and 8 bases separated the two germline ends. Germline V gene data show CDR1 as SGHRS and CDR2 as YFSETQ. The CDR3 length is 13 residues. CDR3 protein: CASRGVTGNTIYF. DNA for the CDR3: TGCGCCAGCAGGGGGGTGACTGGAAACACCATATATTTT.

The V gene is TRBV5-6, the J gene TRBJ2-6, with D possibly matching TRBD2 (6 bases). This CDR3 has 15 residues. Per germline, CDR1 SGHDT and CDR2 YYEEEE. V lost 5 bases to trimming and J lost 0 bases, with 9 bases between them. CDR3 sequence reads: CASSPSASGANVLTF. The CDR3 DNA follows: TGTGCCAGCAGTCCTAGCGCCTCTGGGGCCAACGTCCTGACTTTC. Drawing the rest from reference TRBV5-6 and TRBJ2-6, the complete variable domain is DAGVTQSPTHLIKTRGQQVTLRCSPKSGHDTVSWYQQALGQGPQFIFQYYEEEERQRGNFPDRFSGHQFPNYSSELNVNALLLGDSALYLCASSPSASGANVLTFGAGSRLTVL.

The chain recombines TRBV5-4 with TRBJ1-2; TRBD1 is a possible D gene (6 bases). Germline CDR1 reads SGHNT; CDR2 reads YYREEE (reference sequence). This CDR3 region has 15 residues. Trimming left V 1 base short and J 3 bases short, with 13 bases between. For the CDR3, the DNA is TGTGCCAGCAGCTTGATGGGGGCGCACCACTATGGCTACACCTTC. Translation gives CASSLMGAHHYGYTF.

V gene TRBV30 combines with J gene TRBJ1-5; D not resolved. V shed 0 bases and J shed 4 bases, with 10 bases lying between them. Germline-derived CDR1 and CDR2 are GTSNPN and SVGIG (reference sequence). The CDR3 has 14 amino acids. The CDR3 sequence is CAWSVSQLNQPQHF. The CDR3 nucleotides read TGTGCCTGGAGTGTTTCGCAGTTAAATCAGCCCCAGCATTTT.

The rearrangement uses TRBV5-6 and TRBJ2-7; weak D call: TRBD1 (6 bases). V was pared by 4 bases and J by 0 bases, with 14 bases between. The germline gives CDR1 SGHDT, CDR2 YYEEEE. The CDR3 covers 15 residues. CDR3 sequence (DNA): TGTGCCAGCAGCGGAATAACCAGGGGCTCCTACGAGCAGTACTTC. Its translation is CASSGITRGSYEQYF.

This clone was counted once. The chain is built from TRBV9 and TRBJ2-1; possibly TRBD1 or TRBD2 for D (5 bases each). The CDR3 consists of 15 residues. With 2 bases removed from V and 2 bases from J, the gap between germline ends came to 11 bases. The V gene's germline CDR1 is SGDLS and CDR2 YYNGEE. This CDR3 is CASSVRDGAYNEQFF. The CDR3 DNA sequence: TGTGCCAGCAGCGTCCGGGACGGAGCCTACAATGAGCAGTTCTTC.

The chain has TRBV7-9 and TRBJ2-1, with 8 bases fitting TRBD2. J was trimmed by 3 bases and V by 4 bases; bases with no gene match: 5. Germline V gene lookup returns CDR1 SEHNR and CDR2 FQNEAQ (reference sequence). The CDR3 covers 15 residues. The CDR3 reads CASSSGLVGYNEQFF. CDR3 bases: TGTGCCAGCAGCTCGGGACTAGTCGGCTACAATGAGCAGTTCTTC.